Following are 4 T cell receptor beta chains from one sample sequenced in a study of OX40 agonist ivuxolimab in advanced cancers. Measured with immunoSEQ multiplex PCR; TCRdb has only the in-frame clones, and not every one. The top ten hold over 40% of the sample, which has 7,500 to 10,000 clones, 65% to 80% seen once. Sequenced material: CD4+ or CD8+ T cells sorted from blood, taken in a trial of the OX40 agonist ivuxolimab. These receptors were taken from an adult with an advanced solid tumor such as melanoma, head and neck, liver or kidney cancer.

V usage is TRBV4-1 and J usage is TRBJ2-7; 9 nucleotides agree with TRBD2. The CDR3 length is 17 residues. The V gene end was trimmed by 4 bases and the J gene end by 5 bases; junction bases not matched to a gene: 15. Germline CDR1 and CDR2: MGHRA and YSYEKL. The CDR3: CASSPLGVAGGPHEQYF. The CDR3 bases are TGCGCCAGCAGCCCTTTGGGGGTTGCGGGGGGGCCCCACGAGCAGTACTTC.

CDR3 sequence reads: CARSRPRERGPTYEQYF. The DNA of the CDR3 is TGTGCCAGAAGCCGGCCCAGGGAGCGGGGGCCAACCTACGAGCAGTACTTC. The J gene is TRBJ2-7, the V gene TRBV11-1; 8 bases agree with TRBD2. Germline V gene data show CDR1 as SGHAT and CDR2 as FQDESV (reference sequence). The CDR3 is made up of 17 amino acids. V dropped 9 bases and J dropped 2; count of bases not matched to a gene: 18.

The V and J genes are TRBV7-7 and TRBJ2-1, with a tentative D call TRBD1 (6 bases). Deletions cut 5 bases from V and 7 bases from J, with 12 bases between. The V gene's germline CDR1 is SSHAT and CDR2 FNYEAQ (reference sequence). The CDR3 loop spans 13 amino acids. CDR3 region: CASSATGWNEQFF. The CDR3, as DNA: TGTGCCAGCAGCGCAACAGGGTGGAATGAGCAGTTCTTC.

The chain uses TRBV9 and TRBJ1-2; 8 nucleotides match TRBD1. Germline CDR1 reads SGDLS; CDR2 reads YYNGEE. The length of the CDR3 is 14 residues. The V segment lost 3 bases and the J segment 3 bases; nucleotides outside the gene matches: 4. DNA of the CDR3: TGTGCCAGCAGCGAAGAGACAGGGGACTATGGCTACACCTTC. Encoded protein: CASSEETGDYGYTF.